Presented here are 16 T cell receptor beta chains from one specimen sequenced in a study of shared clonotypes between healthy human individuals. Profiling relied on immunoSEQ multiplex PCR, and the TCRdb table lists in-frame clones only, not all of them. The data hold 2 million to 2.5 million clones, with 85% to 95% observed a single time. Sequenced input: naive CD4+ T cells from PBMCs. Subset defined: CD45RA+ positively selected. The receptor source for this set is a man aged 18 to 29 in good health. Some clones in this sample may be carry-over from other donors' samples.

CDR3 bases: TGTGCCAGCAGCATCATGCAGGGGGGGAACACAGATACGCAGTATTTT. Its protein product is CASSIMQGGNTDTQYF. The rearrangement joins TRBV27 to TRBJ2-3; D could derive from TRBD1 or TRBD2 (7 bases each). The V and J ends lost 6 bases and 2 bases respectively, with 18 bases between them. This CDR3 has 16 residues. Germline V lookup: CDR1 MNHEY, CDR2 SMNVEV (reference sequence).

Regarding this clone: The same CDR3 can be traced to other DNA sequences in this sample. The CDR3 region has the DNA TGTGCCAGCAGCGTAGGACAGGGTAACTATGGCTACACCTTC. Residues: CASSVGQGNYGYTF. V usage is TRBV9 and J usage is TRBJ1-2; 7 bases align to TRBD1. The V segment lost 0 bases and the J segment 1 base; nucleotides outside the gene matches: 0. The CDR3 loop spans 14 amino acids. Germline CDR1 SGDLS, CDR2 YYNGEE.

The chain joins TRBV6-1 to TRBJ1-5, with D perhaps TRBD1 (6 bases). The CDR3 runs 12 residues. V lost 8 bases and J lost 7, with 12 bases in between. The germline V gene encodes CDR1 MNHNS and CDR2 SASEGT. The CDR3 DNA is TGTGCCAGCGGGCCAGGGGACCAGCCCCAGCATTTT. Amino acids: CASGPGDQPQHF.

In the case of this clone: This CDR3 is also generated by other DNA sequences in the sample. The chain has TRBV7-3 and TRBJ2-1; 7 bases match TRBD2. In germline, CDR1 is SGHTA, CDR2 FQGTGA. J was trimmed by 0 bases and V by 6 bases; bases with no gene match: 5. This CDR3 comprises 15 residues. The CDR3 bases are TGTGCCAGCAGTCTCAGCGGGACCTCCTACAATGAGCAGTTCTTC. Amino acids: CASSLSGTSYNEQFF.

The rearrangement links TRBV5-6 to TRBJ2-7; 10 bases match TRBD2. From germline, CDR1 is SGHDT and CDR2 YYEEEE. CDR3 length: 13 amino acids. After removal of 2 bases from V and 5 bases from J, the junction contained 1 base not matched to a gene. The CDR3: CASSFGTSDEQYF. CDR3 nucleotide sequence: TGTGCCAGCAGCTTTGGGACTAGCGACGAGCAGTACTTC.

This clone was observed a few times. The rearrangement uses TRBV30 and TRBJ1-1; TRBD1 agrees at 8 bases. The CDR3 is 12 residues long. The germline V gene encodes CDR1 GTSNPN and CDR2 SVGIG (reference sequence). The CDR3 loop reads CVSDREESEAFF. The DNA of the CDR3 is TGTGTTTCGGACAGGGAAGAGAGTGAAGCTTTCTTT. Together with reference TRBV30 and TRBJ1-1, the CDR3 gives the full variable domain: SQTIHQWPATLVQPVGSPLSLECTVEGTSNPNLYWYRQAAGRGLQLLFYSVGIGQISSEVPQNLSASRPQDRQFILSSKKLLLSDSGFYLCVSDREESEAFFGQGTRLTVV.

In its sample, this clone was seen once. The same CDR3 also results from other DNA sequences found in this sample. V and J are TRBV30 and TRBJ2-5; possibly TRBD2 for D (6 bases). V was trimmed by 2 bases and J by 4 bases, leaving 8 bases between them. This CDR3 is 12 amino acids long. Per the germline V gene, CDR1 is GTSNPN and CDR2 is SVGIG (reference sequence). CDR3 coding DNA: TGTGCCTGGAGTCCGGGGGTAGAGACCCAGTACTTC. Translated, it gives CAWSPGVETQYF.

J is TRBJ2-3 and V is TRBV27; D call uncertain. Germline CDR1 MNHEY, CDR2 SMNVEV (reference sequence). The CDR3 loop spans 13 amino acids. V was trimmed by 5 bases and J by 5 bases, leaving 11 bases between them. The CDR3 here is CASSRPLGDTQYF. CDR3 DNA: TGTGCCAGCAGTCGGCCCCTGGGAGATACGCAGTATTTT.

This clone was seen a few times. The gene calls are TRBV20-1 and TRBJ1-1; tentative D call: TRBD1 (5 bases). The CDR3 runs 11 residues. The V and J ends lost 2 bases and 7 bases respectively, with 8 bases between them. Germline lookup yields CDR1 DFQATT and CDR2 SNEGSKA (reference sequence). CDR3 sequence: CSARRGNEAFF. The CDR3 nucleotides read TGCAGTGCTAGAAGGGGTAATGAAGCTTTCTTT.

The V gene is TRBV2, the J gene TRBJ2-5; TRBD2 aligns across 9 bases. V lost 10 bases and J lost 2; bases outside the gene matches: 8. The CDR3 is 14 amino acids. Germline lookup yields CDR1 SNHLY and CDR2 FYNNEI. In DNA form, the CDR3 reads TGTGCCACCCGGACTAGCGAGACACAAGAGACCCAGTACTTC. It specifies CATRTSETQETQYF. Looking up the rest from reference TRBV2 and TRBJ2-5 gives the full variable domain: EPEVTQTPSHQVTQMGQEVILRCVPISNHLYFYWYRQILGQKVEFLVSFYNNEISEKSEIFDDQFSVERPDGSNFTLKIRSTKLEDSAMYFCATRTSETQETQYFGPGTRLLVL.

This clone occurred a few times. V is TRBV9 and J is TRBJ2-2, with a weak D call TRBD2 (6 bases). The CDR3 runs 15 residues. Germline V lookup: CDR1 SGDLS, CDR2 YYNGEE. V was pared by 1 base and J by 4 bases, with 11 bases between. CDR3: CASSVLASITGELFF. The CDR3 nucleotides are TGTGCCAGCAGCGTACTAGCGAGTATCACCGGGGAGCTGTTTTTT.

V usage is TRBV14 and J usage is TRBJ1-3, with D possibly TRBD1 on 5 matching bases. V was clipped by 1 base and J by 8 bases, with 18 bases between them. The CDR3 covers 16 residues. Germline CDR1 is SGHDN and CDR2 is FVKESK. CDR3 loop: CASSQGKRTILDTIYF. In DNA form, the CDR3 reads TGTGCCAGCAGCCAAGGGAAAAGGACAATTTTAGACACCATATATTTT.

The chain recombines TRBV5-4 with TRBJ1-5; D call uncertain. This CDR3 is built from 14 residues. V lost 2 bases and J 1 base, leaving 7 bases between the germline ends. Germline CDR1 and CDR2: SGHNT and YYREEE (reference sequence). Here the CDR3 DNA reads TGTGCCAGCAGCTTTTCCGGGAGCAATCAGCCCCAGCATTTT. As protein: CASSFSGSNQPQHF.

This clone has just a few counts. This sample also contains other DNA sequences that code for the same CDR3. The chain is built from TRBV30 and TRBJ1-5; D is ambiguous. The germline V and J ends were trimmed by 0 bases and 6 bases, with 6 bases remaining between them. The CDR3 spans 12 residues. CDR1 is GTSNPN, CDR2 SVGIG, per germline (reference sequence). The CDR3 region is CAWSVGGQPQHF. CDR3 nucleotides: TGTGCCTGGAGTGTTGGTGGTCAGCCCCAGCATTTT.

To note about this clone: Different DNA sequences within this sample yield the same CDR3. This sequence joins TRBV5-1 and TRBJ1-4; D gene unclear. Germline CDR1 SGHRS, CDR2 YFSETQ. The V and J ends lost 7 bases and 0 bases respectively, with 10 bases between them. CDR3 length: 14 residues. The CDR3, as DNA: TGCGCCAGCCGAGATGGTGCAACTAATGAAAAACTGTTTTTT. This sequence encodes CASRDGATNEKLFF.

As concerns this clone: This same CDR3 is encoded by further DNA sequences in the sample. The V gene is TRBV7-3, the J gene TRBJ2-3, with D perhaps TRBD2 (5 bases). The V gene lost 1 base and the J gene lost 0 bases, with 8 bases spanning the gap. The length of the CDR3 is 15 residues. Germline V gene sequence: CDR1 SGHTA, CDR2 FQGTGA. The CDR3 reads CASSLMGGSTDTQYF. The DNA for the CDR3 is TGTGCCAGCAGCTTAATGGGCGGGAGCACAGATACGCAGTATTTT.